This T cell receptor (beta chain) was sequenced during a study of shared clonotypes between healthy human individuals. For the study at large: The composition of the donors was a couple of women and a few men aged 18 to 49.

Trimming cost V 0 bases and J 0 bases, with 15 bases left between them. The germline V gene has CDR1 SEHNR and CDR2 FQNEAQ (reference sequence). CDR3 length: 18 residues. The authors distributed each subset's genomic DNA evenly over several immunoSEQ plates. Clones were sequenced by immunoSEQ multiplex PCR, and TCRdb holds only the in-frame ones, with some missing. The sample holds more than 2,000,000 clones, about 92% seen once. Adult Caucasians living in Nashville, Tennessee made up all of the donors. The chain recombines TRBV7-9 with TRBJ2-1, with unresolved D. This TCR was sampled from a man younger than 35 in good health. Sample: naive CD4+ T cells sorted from blood. Subset: CD45RA+ positively selected. The CDR3 nucleotides read TGTGCCAGCAGCTTAGCCTGGCTGGAGTCCAGCTCCTACAATGAGCAGTTCTTC. Protein product: CASSLAWLESSSYNEQFF.